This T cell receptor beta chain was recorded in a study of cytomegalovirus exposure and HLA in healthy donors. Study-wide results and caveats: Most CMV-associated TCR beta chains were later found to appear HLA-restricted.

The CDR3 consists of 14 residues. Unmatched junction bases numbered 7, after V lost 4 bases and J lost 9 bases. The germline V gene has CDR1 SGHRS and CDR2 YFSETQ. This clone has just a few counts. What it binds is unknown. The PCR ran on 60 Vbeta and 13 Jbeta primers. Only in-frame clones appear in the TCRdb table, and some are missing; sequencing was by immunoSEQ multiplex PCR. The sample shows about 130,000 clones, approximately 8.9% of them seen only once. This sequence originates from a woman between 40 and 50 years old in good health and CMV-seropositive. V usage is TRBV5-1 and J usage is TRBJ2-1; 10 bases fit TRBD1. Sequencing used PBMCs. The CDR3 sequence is CASSPGTGVTEQFF. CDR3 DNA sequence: TGCGCCAGCAGCCCCGGGACAGGGGTAACTGAGCAGTTCTTC. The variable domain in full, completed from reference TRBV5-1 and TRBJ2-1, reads KAGVTQTPRYLIKTRGQQVTLSCSPISGHRSVSWYQQTPGQGLQFLFEYFSETQRNKGNFPGRFSGRQFSNSRSEMNVSTLELGDSALYLCASSPGTGVTEQFFGPGTRLTVL.